This entry features one T cell receptor (beta chain) sequence. The clone's antigen remains unknown. Base qualities were left out, and no much larger clone turns up one base away. TCR alpha and beta CDR3 regions were amplified with the iRepertoire nested amplicon-rescue multiplex PCR (arm-PCR) platform from RNA. The input for one-step reverse transcription and amplification was about 95-450 ng of either tissue mRNA or PBMC total RNA. Following bead purification, Illumina adapters were added by a secondary multiplex PCR, and the libraries were gel-purified between 200 and 400 bp. Internal 6-nucleotide barcodes were carried by the libraries and were used for demultiplexing. Libraries were sequenced on an Illumina MiSeq with 2x220 or 2x250 nucleotide paired-end reads. The study's processing was this. Paired reads were merged using FLASH 1.2.11 and were aligned to the GRCh37 human genome using BWA-MEM, after which TRA and TRB reads were extracted. For V and J assignment, an IMGT-derived reference of cassette sequences and CDR3 motifs that included pseudogenes was used. Reads were translated in three frames, and productive CDR3s were defined as those with a C...FGXG motif and no stop codons. Unique combinations of V-J cassette pair and CDR3 amino acid sequence were defined as clonotypes. Reads were filtered by Hamming distance, thresholded by each sample's sequence error rate in mapped regions. TCRdb applied fastp at Q25 and MiXCR to the public reads, then kept only in-frame beta chains. Here each entry gathers all rows of one CDR3 protein and keeps the most common genes and DNA. These V and J calls rely on TCRdb rather than the paper's analysis. The sample table holds roughly 130,000 distinct CDR3 sequences, of which around 23% were seen once. The ten largest account for roughly 29% of the sample.

The data stem from a study of glioma-infiltrating T cells (dated by TCRdb to about 2016). Concerning the study at large: Glioma tissue, non-neoplastic brain tissue and matched peripheral blood mononuclear cells were used as sources from which TCR alpha- and beta-chain repertoires were sequenced. To measure how far tissue and blood T-cell populations diverged, each tissue-infiltrating repertoire was compared against the peripheral blood repertoire of the same patient. The paired cohort comprised three low-grade glioma patients, 8 or 9 primary glioblastoma patients and three non-glioma patients contributing non-neoplastic brain tissue. The investigation overall reported the following: Small numbers underpinned the group comparisons: several glioblastoma patients, three low-grade glioma patients and three non-neoplastic patients. Very few CDR3 sequences were found to be shared between tissue and blood, and this scarcity was attributed to high CDR3 diversity and limited sampling. VJ-independent divergence between tissue and blood was found to be below expectation in non-neoplastic patients but above expectation in all gliomas, particularly low-grade gliomas.

Germline trimming amounts to 4 bases on V and 1 base on J, with 4 as the count of junction bases outside the gene matches. For CDR1 and CDR2, the germline V gene (reference sequence) lists SGHKS and YYEKEE. The CDR3 goes from the cysteine to the phenylalanine over 15 residues. Left in the record is the CDR3 DNA by itself, 45 bases read in frame from the first base. This clonotype originated in a human donor with low-grade glioma or glioblastoma, undergoing nonglioma brain surgery, or in good health (not recorded which). The receptor chain draws on TRBV5-5 and TRBJ2-1; 8 bases in between match TRBD2. Sequencing used glioma tissue, nonneoplastic brain tissue, or PBMCs (not recorded which). The CDR3 here reads CASSVSGDSYNEQFF. The sequenced DNA is TGTGCCAGCAGCGTTAGCGGGGATTCCTACAATGAGCAGTTCTTC.